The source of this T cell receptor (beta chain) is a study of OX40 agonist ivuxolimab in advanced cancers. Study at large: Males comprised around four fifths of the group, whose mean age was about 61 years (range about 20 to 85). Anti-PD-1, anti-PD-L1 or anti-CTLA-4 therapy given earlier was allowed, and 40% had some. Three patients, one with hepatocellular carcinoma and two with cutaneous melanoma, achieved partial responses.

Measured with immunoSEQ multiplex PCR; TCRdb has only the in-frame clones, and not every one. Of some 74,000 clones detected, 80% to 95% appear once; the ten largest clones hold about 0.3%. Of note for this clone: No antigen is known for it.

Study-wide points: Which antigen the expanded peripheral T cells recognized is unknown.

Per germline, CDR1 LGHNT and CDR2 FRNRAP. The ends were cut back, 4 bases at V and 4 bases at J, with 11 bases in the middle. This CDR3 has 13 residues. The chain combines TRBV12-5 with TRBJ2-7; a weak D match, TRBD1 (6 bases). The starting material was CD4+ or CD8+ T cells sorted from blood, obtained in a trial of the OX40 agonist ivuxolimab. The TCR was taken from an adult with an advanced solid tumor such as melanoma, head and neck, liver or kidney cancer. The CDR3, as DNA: TGTGCTAGTGGTTCCCTGCAGGGGTACGAGCAGTACTTC. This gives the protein CASGSLQGYEQYF.